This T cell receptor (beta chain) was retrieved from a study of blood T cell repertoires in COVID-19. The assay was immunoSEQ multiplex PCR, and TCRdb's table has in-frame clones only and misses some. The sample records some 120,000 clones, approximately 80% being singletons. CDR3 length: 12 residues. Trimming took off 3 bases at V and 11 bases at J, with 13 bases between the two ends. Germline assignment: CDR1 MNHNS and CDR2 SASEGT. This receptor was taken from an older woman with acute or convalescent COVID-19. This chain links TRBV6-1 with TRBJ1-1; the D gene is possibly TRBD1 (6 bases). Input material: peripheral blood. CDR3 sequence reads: CASSENRVSAFF. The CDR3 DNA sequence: TGTGCCAGCAGTGAGAACAGGGTGTCGGCTTTCTTT.